The sequence of this T cell receptor beta chain was determined in a study of cytomegalovirus exposure and HLA in healthy donors. Germline V gene lookup returns CDR1 SGHTS and CDR2 YDEGEE. The J segment lost 1 base and the V segment lost 5 bases, leaving 6 bases of the junction unmatched. The CDR3 is 16 amino acids. All the people who gave samples were healthy bone marrow donors. Donors had nominal health at sampling but likely had unrecorded immune exposures. 60 Vbeta and 13 Jbeta primers were used in PCR. Measured with immunoSEQ multiplex PCR; TCRdb has only the in-frame clones, and not every one. The sample lists 200,000 to 250,000 clones; approximately 81% were seen once.

The J gene is TRBJ1-5, the V gene TRBV5-8; TRBD1 aligns across 10 bases. Sequencing used PBMCs. The TCR originated in a human donor in good health. CDR3 protein: CASRRTGGGSNQPQHF. The CDR3 DNA follows: TGTGCCAGCAGACGGACAGGGGGTGGAAGCAATCAGCCCCAGCATTTT.